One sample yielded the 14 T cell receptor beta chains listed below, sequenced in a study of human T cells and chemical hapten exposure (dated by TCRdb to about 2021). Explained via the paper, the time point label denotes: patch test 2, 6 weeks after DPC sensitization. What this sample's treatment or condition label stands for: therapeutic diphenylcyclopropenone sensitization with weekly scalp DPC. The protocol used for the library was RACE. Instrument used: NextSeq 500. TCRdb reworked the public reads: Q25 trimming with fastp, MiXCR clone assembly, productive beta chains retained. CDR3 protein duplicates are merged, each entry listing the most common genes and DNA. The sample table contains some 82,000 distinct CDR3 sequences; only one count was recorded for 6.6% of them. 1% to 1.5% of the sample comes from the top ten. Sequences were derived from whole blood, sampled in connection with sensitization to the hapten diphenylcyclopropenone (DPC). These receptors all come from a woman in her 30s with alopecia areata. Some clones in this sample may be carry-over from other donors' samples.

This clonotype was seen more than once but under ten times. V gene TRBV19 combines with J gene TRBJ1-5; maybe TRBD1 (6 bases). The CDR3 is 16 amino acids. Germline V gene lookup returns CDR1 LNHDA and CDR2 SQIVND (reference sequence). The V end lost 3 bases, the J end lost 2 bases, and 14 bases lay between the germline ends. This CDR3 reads CASSILVGAGNQPQHF. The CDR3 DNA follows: TGTGCCAGTAGTATTCTAGTGGGGGCTGGCAATCAGCCCCAGCATTTT.

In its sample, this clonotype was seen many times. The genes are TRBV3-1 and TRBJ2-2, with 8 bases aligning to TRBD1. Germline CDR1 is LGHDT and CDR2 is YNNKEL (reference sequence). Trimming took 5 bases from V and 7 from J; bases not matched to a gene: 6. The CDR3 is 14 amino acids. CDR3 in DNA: TGTGCCAGCAGCTCCAGGGGGCATGACGGGGAGCTGTTTTTT. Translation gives CASSSRGHDGELFF.

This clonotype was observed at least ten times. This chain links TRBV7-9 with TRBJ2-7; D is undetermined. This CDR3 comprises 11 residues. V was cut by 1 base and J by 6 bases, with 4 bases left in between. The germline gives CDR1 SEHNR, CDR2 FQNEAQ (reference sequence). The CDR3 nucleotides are TGTGCCAGCAGCTTAGGACCCGAGCAGTACTTC. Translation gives CASSLGPEQYF.

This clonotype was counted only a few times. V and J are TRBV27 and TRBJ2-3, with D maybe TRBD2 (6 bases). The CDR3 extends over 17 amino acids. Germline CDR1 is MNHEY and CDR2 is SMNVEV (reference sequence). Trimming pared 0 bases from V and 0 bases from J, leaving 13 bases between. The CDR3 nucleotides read TGTGCCAGCAGTTTATCTCCTAGCGTTACTAGCACAGATACGCAGTATTTT. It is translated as CASSLSPSVTSTDTQYF.

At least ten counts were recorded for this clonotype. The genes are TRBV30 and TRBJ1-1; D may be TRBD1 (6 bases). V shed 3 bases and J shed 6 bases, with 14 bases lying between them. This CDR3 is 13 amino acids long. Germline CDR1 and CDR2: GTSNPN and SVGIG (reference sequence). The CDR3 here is CAWRPRGAAEAFF. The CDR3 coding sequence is TGTGCCTGGAGACCTAGGGGGGCGGCTGAAGCTTTCTTT.

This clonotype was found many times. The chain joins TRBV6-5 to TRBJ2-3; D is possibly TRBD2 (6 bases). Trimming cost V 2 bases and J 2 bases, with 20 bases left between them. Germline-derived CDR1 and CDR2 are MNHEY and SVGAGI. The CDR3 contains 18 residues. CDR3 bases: TGTGCCAGCAGTTACCGCTCATTTGGCGGGGCCTACACAGATACGCAGTATTTT. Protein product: CASSYRSFGGAYTDTQYF.

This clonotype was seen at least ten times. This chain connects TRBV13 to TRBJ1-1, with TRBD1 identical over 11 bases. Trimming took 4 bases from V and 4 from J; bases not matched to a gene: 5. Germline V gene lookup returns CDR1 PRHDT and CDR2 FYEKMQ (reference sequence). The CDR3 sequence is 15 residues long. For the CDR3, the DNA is TGTGCCAGCAGCTCGGACAGGGGGCGAAGCACTGAAGCTTTCTTT. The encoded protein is CASSSDRGRSTEAFF.

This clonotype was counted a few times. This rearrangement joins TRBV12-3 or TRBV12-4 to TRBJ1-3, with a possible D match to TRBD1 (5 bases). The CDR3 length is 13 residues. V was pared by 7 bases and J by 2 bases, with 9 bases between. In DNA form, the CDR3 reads TGTGCCAGCATCTGGGGCCCTGGAAACACCATATATTTT. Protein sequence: CASIWGPGNTIYF.

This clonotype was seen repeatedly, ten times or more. CDR3 coding DNA: TGTGCCAGCAGCAGGGATTCGAAGTACAATGAGCAGTTCTTC. It translates to CASSRDSKYNEQFF. This chain links TRBV5-8 with TRBJ2-1; D is ambiguous. With 4 bases removed from V and 4 bases from J, the gap between germline ends came to 12 bases. Germline V gene data show CDR1 as SGHTS and CDR2 as YDEGEE. The CDR3 has 14 amino acids.

CDR3 bases: TGTGCCAGCTCGCCAACTACAGGGGGGGGCCCAGATACGCAGTATTTT. Amino acid sequence: CASSPTTGGGPDTQYF. This rearrangement joins TRBV18 to TRBJ2-3; a weak D match, TRBD1 (8 bases). Germline values: CDR1 KGHSH, CDR2 LQKENI. V lost 6 bases, J lost 4 bases, and 20 bases lay in between. CDR3 length: 16 residues.

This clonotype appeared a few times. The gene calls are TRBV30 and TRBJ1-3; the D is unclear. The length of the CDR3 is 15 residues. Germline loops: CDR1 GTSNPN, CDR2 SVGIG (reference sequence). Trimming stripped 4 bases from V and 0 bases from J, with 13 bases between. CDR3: CAWTTDGYSGNTIYF. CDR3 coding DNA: TGTGCCTGGACCACGGACGGATACTCTGGAAACACCATATATTTT. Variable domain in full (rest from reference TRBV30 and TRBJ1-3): SQTIHQWPATLVQPVGSPLSLECTVEGTSNPNLYWYRQAAGRGLQLLFYSVGIGQISSEVPQNLSASRPQDRQFILSSKKLLLSDSGFYLCAWTTDGYSGNTIYFGEGSWLTVV.

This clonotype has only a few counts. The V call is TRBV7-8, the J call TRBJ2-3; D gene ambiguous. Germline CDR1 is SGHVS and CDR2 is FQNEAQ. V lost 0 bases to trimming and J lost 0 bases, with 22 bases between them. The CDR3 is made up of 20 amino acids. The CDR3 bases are TGTGCCAGCAGCTTAGCGATCGGCAGGATTGAGGTTACTAGCACAGATACGCAGTATTTT. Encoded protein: CASSLAIGRIEVTSTDTQYF.

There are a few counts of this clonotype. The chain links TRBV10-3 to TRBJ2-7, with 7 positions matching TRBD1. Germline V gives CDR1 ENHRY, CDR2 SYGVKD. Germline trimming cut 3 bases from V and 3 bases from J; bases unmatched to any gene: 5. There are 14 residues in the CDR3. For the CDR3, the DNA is TGTGCCATCAGTGATCCCCCAGGGGGCTACGAGCAGTACTTC. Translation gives CAISDPPGGYEQYF.

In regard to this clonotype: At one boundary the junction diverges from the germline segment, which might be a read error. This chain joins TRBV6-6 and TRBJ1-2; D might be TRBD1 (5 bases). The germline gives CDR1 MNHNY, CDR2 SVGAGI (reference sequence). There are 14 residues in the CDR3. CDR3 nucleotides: TGTGCCAGCAGCCCAGGGCCGTCAAACTCTGGCTACACCTTC. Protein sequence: CASSPGPSNSGYTF.